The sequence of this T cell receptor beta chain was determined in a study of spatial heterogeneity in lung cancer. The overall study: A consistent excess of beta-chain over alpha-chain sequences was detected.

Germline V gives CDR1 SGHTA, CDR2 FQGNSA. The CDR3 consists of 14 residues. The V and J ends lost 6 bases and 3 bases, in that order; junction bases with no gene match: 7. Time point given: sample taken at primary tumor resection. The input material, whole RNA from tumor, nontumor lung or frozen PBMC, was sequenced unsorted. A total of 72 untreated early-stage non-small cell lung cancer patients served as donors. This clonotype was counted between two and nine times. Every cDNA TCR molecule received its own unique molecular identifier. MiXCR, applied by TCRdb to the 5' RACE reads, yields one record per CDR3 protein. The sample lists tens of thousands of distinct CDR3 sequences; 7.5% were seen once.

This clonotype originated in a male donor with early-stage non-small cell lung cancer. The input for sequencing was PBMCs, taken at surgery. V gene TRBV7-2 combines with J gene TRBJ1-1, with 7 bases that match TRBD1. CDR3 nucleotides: TGTGCCAGCAGGCTGGGACAGCTGGACACTGAAGCTTTCTTT. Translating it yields CASRLGQLDTEAFF.